This T cell receptor (beta chain) comes out of a study of control samples from healthy donors and cancer patients. Data came from immunoSEQ multiplex PCR; TCRdb stores just in-frame clones and leaves some out. The sample contains under 150,000 clones, about nine tenths of which appear only once. The CDR3 runs 13 residues. Germline assignment: CDR1 KGHDR and CDR2 SFDVKD. V lost 2 bases to trimming and J lost 1 base, with 4 bases between them. The chain couples TRBV24-1 to TRBJ1-1; no clear D. The receptor's source is a man aged 30 to 45 in good health. Sequencing was performed on blood. The CDR3 DNA sequence: TGTGCCACCAGTGATTGGAGGAACACTGAAGCTTTCTTT. This translates into CATSDWRNTEAFF.